This T cell receptor beta chain was captured by sequencing in a study of T cell changes during pregnancy in multiple sclerosis. Produced via immunoSEQ multiplex PCR; TCRdb's table is partial and in-frame only. The sample gives about 77,000 clones, 70% to 90% of which show up once; 1.5% to 2% is in the top ten. This CDR3 is built from 14 residues. V was cut by 0 bases and J by 8 bases, with 13 bases left in between. Germline V gene lookup returns CDR1 GTSNPN and CDR2 SVGIG (reference sequence). The J gene is TRBJ1-4, the V gene TRBV30, with a possible D match to TRBD1 (5 bases). The specimen was peripheral blood, collected before pregnancy. The sequence came from a female donor with multiple sclerosis, enrolled in a pregnancy study. This CDR3 is CAWSVLRTFEKLFF. As DNA, the CDR3 is TGTGCCTGGAGTGTCCTAAGGACATTCGAAAAACTGTTTTTT.